This entry lists 11 T cell receptor beta chains sequenced from one sample in a study of T cells in Graves' hyperthyroidism and ophthalmopathy. Researchers took RNA transcripts and amplified the TCR beta CDR3 regions from them. Initially, a first-round RT-PCR of the TCR CDR3 employed the HTBI primer set. TCRdb re-called the multiplex PCR reads through MiXCR, storing one row per CDR3 protein. The sample gives some 350,000 distinct CDR3 sequences, roughly 15% of which show up once; roughly 33% is in the top ten. The sequenced material came from blood. Source of these receptors: a woman aged 40 to 50 with Graves' ophthalmopathy.

This clonotype was recorded at least ten times. The gene calls are TRBV24-1 and TRBJ1-5, with 7 bases aligning to TRBD1. CDR1 KGHDR and CDR2 SFDVKD come from the germline V gene. The CDR3 has 13 amino acids. After removal of 4 bases from V and 6 bases from J, the junction contained 2 bases not matched to a gene. CDR3 DNA: TGTGCCACCAGTGAACAGGGGATTCAGCCCCAGCATTTT. Translated: CATSEQGIQPQHF.

CDR3: CATKTQGADNQPQHF. The CDR3, as DNA: TGTGCCACCAAAACGCAGGGGGCTGACAATCAGCCCCAGCATTTT. The chain uses TRBV28 and TRBJ1-5; TRBD1 aligns across 8 bases. V lost 10 bases to trimming and J lost 3 bases; unmatched junction nucleotides: 11. The CDR3 sequence is 15 residues long. Germline V gives CDR1 MDHEN, CDR2 SYDVKM.

This clonotype has just one count. The genes are TRBV19 and TRBJ1-5, with 7 bases lining up with TRBD1. Germline V gene sequence: CDR1 LNHDA, CDR2 SQIVND (reference sequence). This CDR3 has 14 amino acids. V was pared by 9 bases and J by 7 bases, with 12 bases of the junction left unmatched. The CDR3 sequence is CASQSTGARQPQHF. CDR3 nucleotides: TGTGCCAGCCAGAGTACAGGGGCCAGGCAGCCCCAGCATTTT.

The V call is TRBV5-1, the J call TRBJ2-5; D ambiguous. V was cut by 7 bases and J by 4 bases, with 20 bases left in between. CDR3 length equals 15 residues. Germline CDR1 reads SGHRS; CDR2 reads YFSETQ. Here the CDR3 DNA reads TGCGCCAGCCGCGCTTGGTTTGGCTATCTAGAGACCCAGTACTTC. This sequence encodes CASRAWFGYLETQYF.

This clonotype was counted only a few times. This may arise from a read error, as a much more abundant clone is one base away. The J gene is TRBJ2-3, the V gene TRBV28; 9 bases agree with TRBD2. The CDR3 length is 15 residues. The V gene's germline CDR1 is MDHEN and CDR2 SYDVKM. The V gene end was trimmed by 2 bases and the J gene end by 3 bases; junction bases not matched to a gene: 3. CDR3 DNA: TGTGCCAGCAGTTTAAGGCGGGAGGGGACAGATACGCAGTATTTT. The encoded protein is CASSLRREGTDTQYF.

V is TRBV14 and J is TRBJ2-1; 10 bases fit TRBD2. This CDR3 region has 18 residues. Trimming cost V 0 bases and J 2 bases; bases outside gene matches: 7. Germline CDR1 and CDR2: SGHDN and FVKESK. The CDR3 loop is CASSQDRGGLATYNEQFF. DNA for the CDR3: TGTGCCAGCAGCCAAGATCGAGGGGGACTAGCGACCTACAATGAGCAGTTCTTC.

The V and J genes are TRBV20-1 and TRBJ2-1; TRBD2 aligns across 8 bases. Germline V CDR1 and CDR2: DFQATT, SNEGSKA (reference sequence). J lost 4 bases, V lost 0 bases, and 5 bases had no gene match. CDR3 length: 15 residues. CDR3 nucleotides: TGCAGTGCTAGAGATTTTTCTAGCGGGTACAATGAGCAGTTCTTC. Its translation is CSARDFSSGYNEQFF.

This clonotype was seen repeatedly, ten times or more. The chain uses TRBV6-1 and TRBJ2-3; D may correspond to TRBD1 or TRBD2 (5 bases each). The V and J ends lost 6 bases and 0 bases respectively, with 13 bases between them. Germline assignment: CDR1 MNHNS and CDR2 SASEGT. This CDR3 contains 15 residues. The CDR3 here is CASSSHRDSTDTQYF. Here the CDR3 DNA reads TGTGCCAGCAGCTCCCATCGGGACAGCACAGATACGCAGTATTTT.

Worth noting for this clonotype: A much larger clone sits a single nucleotide away, making a read error possible. The chain employs TRBV30 and TRBJ2-1; D not resolved. Germline CDR1 is GTSNPN and CDR2 is SVGIG (reference sequence). The CDR3 extends over 14 amino acids. Trimming removed 0 bases from V and 3 bases from J, with 9 bases in between. The CDR3 region is CAWSVSRIYNEQFF. The CDR3 region has the DNA TGTGCCTGGAGTGTCTCGCGGATCTACAATGAGCAGTTCTTC.

This clonotype was observed a few times. V gene TRBV14 combines with J gene TRBJ2-7; the D gene is possibly TRBD1 (5 bases). The CDR3 spans 15 residues. CDR1 is SGHDN and CDR2 is FVKESK in the germline V gene. Between the trimmed V and J ends, which lost 2 bases and 3 bases, there was a span of 14 bases. CDR3 residues: CASSQTNLRGYEQYF. The CDR3 DNA sequence: TGTGCCAGCAGCCAAACTAATCTTAGGGGCTACGAGCAGTACTTC.

This clonotype has ten or more counts. The chain couples TRBV11-2 to TRBJ2-1; TRBD1 might be the D (5 bases). The germline V gene encodes CDR1 SGHAT and CDR2 FQNNGV. CDR3 length: 13 amino acids. V lost 5 bases and J 9 bases, leaving 14 bases between the germline ends. CDR3 sequence (DNA): TGTGCCAGCAGCGGTAGGGGCAGGGCTGAGCAGTTCTTC. Encoded protein: CASSGRGRAEQFF.